The 22 T cell receptor beta chains below were found in one sample sequenced in a study of blood T cell repertoires in COVID-19. This table comes from immunoSEQ multiplex PCR, and its TCRdb copy is limited to in-frame clones, with some not included. Seen here are about 140,000 clones, 70% to 80% observed once, and the top ten hold approximately 4.5%. The material sequenced was peripheral blood. All receptors come from an elderly woman with active or convalescent COVID-19.

This clone was seen a single time. V usage is TRBV4-2 and J usage is TRBJ2-7; 13 nucleotides agree with TRBD2. J was trimmed by 2 bases and V by 2 bases; bases with no gene match: 6. CDR3 length equals 17 residues. The germline V gene encodes CDR1 LGHNA and CDR2 YNFKEQ. The CDR3 reads CASSQISGTSGAYEQYF. The CDR3 nucleotides are TGTGCCAGCAGCCAAATCTCCGGGACTAGCGGGGCCTACGAGCAGTACTTC.

The chain combines TRBV28 with TRBJ1-5, with no clear D. The length of the CDR3 is 15 residues. Looked up from germline, CDR1 is MDHEN and CDR2 is SYDVKM. The V and J ends lost 6 bases and 3 bases respectively, with 15 bases between them. CDR3 region: CASSPARGFNQPQHF. CDR3 DNA: TGTGCCAGCAGCCCAGCCCGGGGTTTCAATCAGCCCCAGCATTTT.

This clone showed up just a few times. The genes are TRBV7-9 and TRBJ1-2; 9 bases align to TRBD1. V shed 5 bases and J 2 bases; nucleotides not matched to a gene: 6. Germline V gene sequence: CDR1 SEHNR, CDR2 FQNEAQ (reference sequence). CDR3 length: 15 amino acids. The CDR3 DNA is TGTGCCAGCAGCAGAACCGGACAGGGGAACTATGGCTACACCTTC. Protein product: CASSRTGQGNYGYTF.

CDR3 coding DNA: TGCGCCAGCAGCTTGGAGCCACGCCATAGCTCCTACAATGAGCAGTTCTTC. Translated: CASSLEPRHSSYNEQFF. The chain links TRBV5-1 to TRBJ2-1; D not resolved. Looked up from germline, CDR1 is SGHRS and CDR2 is YFSETQ. This CDR3 is 17 amino acids long. Between the trimmed V and J ends, which lost 0 bases and 0 bases, there was a span of 13 bases. Supplemented by reference TRBV5-1 and TRBJ2-1, the full variable domain reads KAGVTQTPRYLIKTRGQQVTLSCSPISGHRSVSWYQQTPGQGLQFLFEYFSETQRNKGNFPGRFSGRQFSNSRSEMNVSTLELGDSALYLCASSLEPRHSSYNEQFFGPGTRLTVL.

The rearrangement uses TRBV15 and TRBJ1-5; tentative D call: TRBD1 (5 bases). Looked up from germline, CDR1 is LNHNV and CDR2 is YYDKDF (reference sequence). The CDR3 has 19 residues. Trimming removed 0 bases from V and 1 base from J, with 19 bases in between. The DNA for the CDR3 is TGTGCCACCAGCAGAGATCCCCCAAACAGGATCCTCAGCAATCAGCCCCAGCATTTT. This gives the protein CATSRDPPNRILSNQPQHF.

This clone appeared many times. The V gene is TRBV7-8, the J gene TRBJ2-2, with unresolved D. This CDR3 has 11 residues. V was shortened by 5 bases and J by 7 bases, with 5 bases between the two germline ends. CDR1 and CDR2 (germline): SGHVS, FQNEAQ. CDR3 DNA: TGTGCCAGCAGCATACTCGGGGAGCTGTTTTTT. This codes for CASSILGELFF.

The chain couples TRBV6-1 to TRBJ2-5; 9 bases line up with TRBD2. Germline CDR1 reads MNHNS; CDR2 reads SASEGT. This CDR3 is 14 amino acids long. V gave up 6 bases and J gave up 1 base; unmatched junction bases: 3. The CDR3 DNA follows: TGTGCCAGCAGGTCGACTAGCGGCCAAGAGACCCAGTACTTC. It specifies CASRSTSGQETQYF.

This clone turned up a few times. The CDR3 DNA is TGTGCCAGCAGCGTAGGGTGGGGCAGCAATCAGCCCCAGCATTTT. Encoded protein: CASSVGWGSNQPQHF. The chain carries TRBV9 and TRBJ1-5; the D gene is possibly TRBD1 (5 bases). The CDR3 contains 15 residues. V lost 0 bases and J 1 base, leaving 8 bases between the germline ends. Germline-derived CDR1 and CDR2 are SGDLS and YYNGEE.

The V call is TRBV6-5, the J call TRBJ2-7, with 10 bases lining up with TRBD2. CDR1 and CDR2 from the germline V gene are MNHEY and SVGAGI. The CDR3 is made up of 14 amino acids. The junction had 8 bases not matched to a gene; V was cut back by 8 bases and J by 4 bases. CDR3 amino acids: CASHKRTSGYEQYF. The CDR3 region has the DNA TGTGCCAGCCACAAAAGGACTAGCGGTTACGAGCAGTACTTC.

The chain employs TRBV27 and TRBJ2-5, with TRBD2 identical over 14 bases. V dropped 6 bases and J dropped 4; count of bases not matched to a gene: 10. This CDR3 contains 17 residues. Germline V gives CDR1 MNHEY, CDR2 SMNVEV (reference sequence). CDR3 DNA sequence: TGTGCCAGCAGCTCGACTAGCGGGGGGGCAGTTTTAGAGACCCAGTACTTC. Translating it yields CASSSTSGGAVLETQYF.

The chain has TRBV6-5 and TRBJ2-2, with 8 bases that match TRBD1. Germline assignment: CDR1 MNHEY and CDR2 SVGAGI. The CDR3 loop spans 15 amino acids. After removal of 6 bases from V and 7 bases from J, the junction contained 10 bases not matched to a gene. CDR3 coding DNA: TGTGCCAGCAGGCCCGATCTTGGGACAGGCGGGGAGCTGTTTTTT. Translating gives CASRPDLGTGGELFF.

This clone has only a few counts. CDR3 nucleotide sequence: TGTGCCAGCTCCCTTATGGACTTGACAGGGAGCACTGAAGCTTTCTTT. It specifies CASSLMDLTGSTEAFF. The V and J genes are TRBV18 and TRBJ1-1; 7 bases match TRBD1. The CDR3 loop spans 16 amino acids. Trimming cost V 6 bases and J 4 bases; bases outside gene matches: 14. Germline assignment: CDR1 KGHSH and CDR2 LQKENI.

The rearrangement joins TRBV14 to TRBJ2-5, with 7 bases identical to TRBD1. J gave up 4 bases and V 2 bases, and 4 bases lay outside the gene matches. The germline gives CDR1 SGHDN, CDR2 FVKESK. The CDR3 has 14 amino acids. For the CDR3, the DNA is TGTGCCAGCAGCCAAAGTACAGGGGCAGAGACCCAGTACTTC. It encodes CASSQSTGAETQYF.

This clone was found a few times. V gene TRBV25-1 combines with J gene TRBJ1-2; D remains unclear. The CDR3 has 15 residues. Germline lookup yields CDR1 MGHDK and CDR2 SYGVNS. Trimming shortened V by 6 bases and J by 0 bases, and 14 bases separated the two germline ends. CDR3 bases: TGTGCCAGCAGGGCGCCGGCAGCGACTAACTATGGCTACACCTTC. As protein: CASRAPAATNYGYTF.

The chain links TRBV28 to TRBJ2-5; 7 bases align to TRBD1. This CDR3 contains 15 residues. After removal of 5 bases from V and 5 bases from J, the junction contained 11 bases not matched to a gene. CDR1 and CDR2 (germline): MDHEN, SYDVKM. The CDR3 region has the DNA TGTGCCAGCAGTACCCAAGACAGGGTGCGGGAGACCCAGTACTTC. It yields the protein CASSTQDRVRETQYF.

V is TRBV13 and J is TRBJ2-3; 9 bases map to TRBD1. The germline gives CDR1 PRHDT, CDR2 FYEKMQ (reference sequence). V lost 5 bases to trimming and J lost 1 base; unmatched junction nucleotides: 4. There are 15 residues in the CDR3. CDR3 sequence reads: CASSKRTGGTDTQYF. In nucleotides, the CDR3 is TGTGCCAGCAGCAAAAGGACAGGGGGCACAGATACGCAGTATTTT.

The chain is built from TRBV18 and TRBJ2-2; TRBD1 matches at 8 bases. This CDR3 comprises 15 residues. V lost 3 bases to trimming and J lost 3 bases; unmatched junction nucleotides: 3. The V gene's germline CDR1 is KGHSH and CDR2 LQKENI. The CDR3, as DNA: TGTGCCAGCTCACCCCAGGGGGCCGACACCGGGGAGCTGTTTTTT. Translation: CASSPQGADTGELFF.

The V call is TRBV19, the J call TRBJ2-1; 13 nucleotides line up with TRBD2. The germline V gene encodes CDR1 LNHDA and CDR2 SQIVND (reference sequence). V trimming: 3 bases; J trimming: 4 bases; junction bases outside the gene matches: 0. The CDR3 extends over 15 amino acids. The CDR3 loop is CASSMTSGGYNEQFF. The DNA for the CDR3 is TGTGCCAGTAGTATGACTAGCGGGGGGTACAATGAGCAGTTCTTC.

This chain uses TRBV11-2 with TRBJ2-1; TRBD2 matches 8 bases. The germline V gene encodes CDR1 SGHAT and CDR2 FQNNGV. The CDR3 extends over 17 amino acids. Trimming took 0 bases from V and 7 from J; bases not matched to a gene: 11. Here the CDR3 DNA reads TGTGCCAGCAGCTTAGATCCCGGTCGGGGGGGCAGGAATGAGCAGTTCTTC. Translating it yields CASSLDPGRGGRNEQFF. Complete variable domain (other parts from reference TRBV11-2 and TRBJ2-1): EAGVAQSPRYKIIEKRQSVAFWCNPISGHATLYWYQQILGQGPKLLIQFQNNGVVDDSQLPKDRFSAERLKGVDSTLKIQPAKLEDSAVYLCASSLDPGRGGRNEQFFGPGTRLTVL.

This clone was counted a single time. A read error may explain this, as a much larger clone is one base away. The chain is built from TRBV6-5 and TRBJ2-7; possible D gene TRBD1, 5 bases. The V gene's germline CDR1 is MNHEY and CDR2 SVGAGI. This CDR3 is 15 amino acids long. The V gene lost 7 bases and the J gene lost 5 bases, with 21 bases spanning the gap. The CDR3 DNA follows: TGTGCCAGCACTGCGAAGACAAGGGGTTTCCACGAGCAGTACTTC. It codes for CASTAKTRGFHEQYF.

This chain links TRBV18 with TRBJ1-5; D gene ambiguous. The ends were cut back, 4 bases at V and 0 bases at J, with 7 bases in the middle. The germline CDR1 and CDR2 sequences are KGHSH and LQKENI. This CDR3 region has 14 residues. CDR3 DNA: TGTGCCAGCTCACAGAGTTATAGCAATCAGCCCCAGCATTTT. Translated: CASSQSYSNQPQHF.

V and J are TRBV4-2 and TRBJ2-6, with D perhaps TRBD2 (5 bases). CDR1 LGHNA and CDR2 YNFKEQ come from the germline V gene. V was shortened by 2 bases and J by 2 bases, with 16 bases between the two germline ends. The CDR3 spans 18 residues. CDR3 amino acids: CASSQWTGVGTGANVLTF. CDR3 nucleotide sequence: TGTGCCAGCAGCCAATGGACTGGGGTAGGAACTGGGGCCAACGTCCTGACTTTC.